These 31 T cell receptor beta chains came from one sample sequenced in a study of cytomegalovirus exposure and HLA in healthy donors. In the PCR, 60 Vbeta and 13 Jbeta primers were used. Sequenced by immunoSEQ multiplex PCR; TCRdb stores in-frame clones only, minus some. The table gives about 130,000 clones; the top ten clones make up around 1.6% of it. The sample was PBMCs. The receptor set was obtained from a middle-aged woman in good health and CMV-seropositive.

V usage is TRBV5-6 and J usage is TRBJ2-1, with 9 bases matching TRBD1. V lost 4 bases, J lost 7 bases, and 9 bases stayed unmatched. Germline CDR1 SGHDT, CDR2 YYEEEE. The CDR3 runs 15 residues. The CDR3 bases are TGTGCCAGCAGCCCCGTTTGGGGGACAGGGAATGAGCAGTTCTTC. It encodes CASSPVWGTGNEQFF.

The CDR3 coding sequence is TGTGCCAGCAGCTCAGTTGGGACTAGCGTCGGCACAGATACGCAGTATTTT. This translates into CASSSVGTSVGTDTQYF. This chain links TRBV7-3 with TRBJ2-3; 10 nucleotides match TRBD2. This CDR3 region has 17 residues. Per germline, CDR1 SGHTA and CDR2 FQGTGA. With 4 bases clipped from V and 1 base from J, the junction kept 8 bases outside the gene matches.

The chain has TRBV10-3 and TRBJ1-1; 8 bases are shared with TRBD1. Germline CDR1 ENHRY, CDR2 SYGVKD. V shed 6 bases, J shed 0 bases, and the junction held 12 bases outside the gene matches. The CDR3 runs 17 residues. This chain's CDR3 is CAISFDRTGTMNTEAFF. CDR3 coding DNA: TGTGCCATCAGCTTCGATCGGACAGGGACTATGAACACTGAAGCTTTCTTT.

The gene calls are TRBV7-2 and TRBJ2-1; 12 bases fit TRBD1. The CDR3 is 17 amino acids. With V trimmed by 5 bases and J by 4 bases, 9 bases remained unmatched. The germline V gene has CDR1 SGHTA and CDR2 FQGNSA. The CDR3 region is CASSLLGGQGAYNEQFF. The CDR3 bases are TGTGCCAGCAGCCTCCTTGGGGGACAGGGGGCATACAATGAGCAGTTCTTC. Complete variable domain (other parts from reference TRBV7-2 and TRBJ2-1): GAGVSQSPSNKVTEKGKDVELRCDPISGHTALYWYRQSLGQGLEFLIYFQGNSAPDKSGLPSDRFSAERTGGSVSTLTIQRTQQEDSAVYLCASSLLGGQGAYNEQFFGPGTRLTVL.

CDR3 nucleotide sequence: TGTGCCAGCAGCTCCTTTTTGAGCGTCGATGAGCAGTTCTTC. This encodes CASSSFLSVDEQFF. The chain recombines TRBV7-2 with TRBJ2-1; D gene uncertain. V lost 4 bases to trimming and J lost 8 bases, with 15 bases between them. Looked up from germline, CDR1 is SGHTA and CDR2 is FQGNSA. The length of the CDR3 is 14 residues.

This chain links TRBV28 with TRBJ2-7; the match to TRBD2 covers 9 bases. In germline, CDR1 is MDHEN, CDR2 SYDVKM. This CDR3 has 14 residues. J was trimmed by 1 base and V by 6 bases; bases with no gene match: 4. The DNA for the CDR3 is TGTGCCAGCAGACAAGCGGGAGGTTCCTACGAGCAGTACTTC. This translates into CASRQAGGSYEQYF.

V usage is TRBV5-5 and J usage is TRBJ2-5, with D possibly matching TRBD2 (6 bases). Germline CDR1 is SGHKS and CDR2 is YYEKEE (reference sequence). Trimming removed 1 base from V and 0 bases from J, with 16 bases in between. The CDR3 runs 17 residues. This chain's CDR3 is CASSLTLISGYQETQYF. DNA of the CDR3: TGTGCCAGCAGCTTGACCCTAATTAGCGGTTACCAAGAGACCCAGTACTTC.

The rearrangement uses TRBV7-9 and TRBJ1-4, with no clear D. V lost 5 bases to trimming and J lost 1 base, with 14 bases between them. This CDR3 is 16 amino acids long. Per germline, CDR1 SEHNR and CDR2 FQNEAQ (reference sequence). CDR3 bases: TGTGCCAGCAGCCGCGGGGTCATGGGAACTAATGAAAAACTGTTTTTT. This codes for CASSRGVMGTNEKLFF.

This chain uses TRBV5-6 with TRBJ2-3; perhaps TRBD2 as D (5 bases). Per the germline V gene, CDR1 is SGHDT and CDR2 is YYEEEE. V was shortened by 1 base and J by 2 bases, with 17 bases between the two germline ends. The CDR3 extends over 17 amino acids. CDR3 nucleotide sequence: TGTGCCAGCAGCTTGATCGGGCCGCGCGGGTCCACAGATACGCAGTATTTT. Translated: CASSLIGPRGSTDTQYF.

The rearrangement links TRBV7-9 to TRBJ1-2, with D perhaps TRBD1 (5 bases). The V end was cut by 3 bases, the J end by 7 bases, with 15 bases between. This CDR3 spans 14 amino acids. Germline CDR1 is SEHNR and CDR2 is FQNEAQ (reference sequence). DNA for the CDR3: TGTGCCAGCAGCTTCCCGGGGAGGGGTTTTGGCTACACCTTC. This sequence encodes CASSFPGRGFGYTF.

This chain connects TRBV29-1 to TRBJ2-3, with a tentative D call TRBD2 (6 bases). Looked up from germline, CDR1 is SQVTM and CDR2 is ANQGSEA. The CDR3 spans 11 residues. Trimming took 8 bases from V and 6 from J, leaving 12 bases between them. The CDR3 spells CSYRLGDTQYF. In DNA form, the CDR3 reads TGCAGCTACAGACTAGGGGATACGCAGTATTTT.

The V call is TRBV5-1, the J call TRBJ2-1; 13 nucleotides match TRBD2. Germline V gene sequence: CDR1 SGHRS, CDR2 YFSETQ. There are 15 residues in the CDR3. The V and J ends lost 3 bases and 8 bases, in that order; junction bases with no gene match: 5. DNA of the CDR3: TGCGCCAGCAGCTCACGACTAGCGGGAGGCGATGAGCAGTTCTTC. Translated, it gives CASSSRLAGGDEQFF.

The V and J genes are TRBV5-1 and TRBJ2-5; TRBD2 matches 8 bases. Germline assignment: CDR1 SGHRS and CDR2 YFSETQ. This CDR3 has 15 amino acids. V lost 2 bases and J lost 5; bases outside the gene matches: 8. CDR3 sequence reads: CASSFSSGSGETQYF. DNA of the CDR3: TGCGCCAGCAGCTTTTCCAGCGGGAGCGGGGAGACCCAGTACTTC.

This chain joins TRBV7-9 and TRBJ2-2; 9 positions agree with TRBD2. The trim removed 3 bases at V and 3 bases at J, leaving 8 bases unmatched. The CDR3 is made up of 17 amino acids. CDR1 and CDR2 from the germline V gene are SEHNR and FQNEAQ (reference sequence). The CDR3 coding sequence is TGTGCCAGCAGCTTTATAGCGGGAGTATCGGACACCGGGGAGCTGTTTTTT. It encodes CASSFIAGVSDTGELFF.

The chain is built from TRBV7-3 and TRBJ2-5, with 8 bases identical to TRBD2. The trim removed 3 bases at V and 4 bases at J, leaving 7 bases unmatched. Germline V gives CDR1 SGHTA, CDR2 FQGTGA. The CDR3 is 15 residues long. The CDR3 spells CASSFYGAGGETQYF. The CDR3 bases are TGTGCCAGCAGCTTCTACGGTGCGGGAGGAGAGACCCAGTACTTC.

The J gene is TRBJ2-2, the V gene TRBV6-5; 8 bases map to TRBD1. Trimming removed 6 bases from V and 6 bases from J; junction bases left unmatched: 6. In germline, CDR1 is MNHEY, CDR2 SVGAGI. The CDR3 totals 14 residues. In DNA form, the CDR3 reads TGTGCCAGCAGGCCAGGGGGCTGGTCCGGGGAGCTGTTTTTT. It encodes CASRPGGWSGELFF.

The chain has TRBV13 and TRBJ2-1; 9 bases align to TRBD2. J lost 2 bases, V lost 1 base, and 3 bases had no gene match. This CDR3 contains 16 residues. Per germline, CDR1 PRHDT and CDR2 FYEKMQ (reference sequence). CDR3 nucleotides: TGTGCCAGCAGCTTAGTGGCTAGCGGGGCCTACAATGAGCAGTTCTTC. As protein: CASSLVASGAYNEQFF.

The J gene is TRBJ2-7, the V gene TRBV2, with TRBD2 identical over 7 bases. From germline, CDR1 is SNHLY and CDR2 FYNNEI. CDR3 length equals 14 residues. V lost 8 bases and J lost 0; bases outside the gene matches: 7. CDR3 sequence (DNA): TGTGCCAGCTCCGCGGGAGCCCTCTCCTACGAGCAGTACTTC. Its protein product is CASSAGALSYEQYF.

V and J are TRBV15 and TRBJ2-5; tentative D call: TRBD2 (5 bases). This CDR3 has 15 amino acids. The germline gives CDR1 LNHNV, CDR2 YYDKDF (reference sequence). V lost 5 bases to trimming and J lost 1 base, with 14 bases between them. In nucleotides, the CDR3 is TGTGCCACCAGCTCCCCTGGAGGTTCCCAAGAGACCCAGTACTTC. This translates into CATSSPGGSQETQYF.

V gene TRBV25-1 combines with J gene TRBJ1-1, with 8 bases that match TRBD1. Germline V gives CDR1 MGHDK, CDR2 SYGVNS. Trimming took 4 bases from V and 5 from J; bases not matched to a gene: 9. The CDR3 loop spans 15 amino acids. CDR3 sequence (DNA): TGTGCCAGCAGTGCTCCCCCAGGGGGCTGGACTGAAGCTTTCTTT. Protein sequence: CASSAPPGGWTEAFF.

V gene TRBV19 combines with J gene TRBJ2-2; 11 nucleotides line up with TRBD1. V lost 3 bases and J lost 1; bases outside the gene matches: 4. CDR3 size: 17 residues. The germline V gene encodes CDR1 LNHDA and CDR2 SQIVND (reference sequence). For the CDR3, the DNA is TGTGCCAGTAGTATCTGGGGACAGGGGGGGAACACCGGGGAGCTGTTTTTT. It translates to CASSIWGQGGNTGELFF.

The V and J genes are TRBV19 and TRBJ1-4; D not certain. V was clipped by 7 bases and J by 5 bases, with 8 bases between them. The length of the CDR3 is 12 residues. Germline V CDR1 and CDR2: LNHDA, SQIVND (reference sequence). Written as DNA, the CDR3 is TGTGCCAGTACAGTGATGAATGAAAAACTGTTTTTT. It is translated as CASTVMNEKLFF.

The chain is built from TRBV2 and TRBJ2-1; 15 bases match TRBD2. This CDR3 has 18 amino acids. The V and J ends lost 2 bases and 2 bases, in that order; junction bases with no gene match: 4. CDR1 and CDR2 (germline): SNHLY, FYNNEI. CDR3 region: CASSERTSGRATYNEQFF. In DNA form, the CDR3 reads TGTGCCAGCAGTGAAAGGACTAGCGGGAGGGCCACCTACAATGAGCAGTTCTTC. The complete variable domain, with remaining parts taken from reference TRBV2 and TRBJ2-1, reads EPEVTQTPSHQVTQMGQEVILRCVPISNHLYFYWYRQILGQKVEFLVSFYNNEISEKSEIFDDQFSVERPDGSNFTLKIRSTKLEDSAMYFCASSERTSGRATYNEQFFGPGTRLTVL.

The gene calls are TRBV2 and TRBJ2-2; D call uncertain. The germline V gene has CDR1 SNHLY and CDR2 FYNNEI. V was cut by 6 bases and J by 5 bases, with 10 bases left in between. The CDR3 runs to 13 residues. CDR3: CASSQGATGELFF. For the CDR3, the DNA is TGTGCCAGCAGCCAAGGAGCAACCGGGGAGCTGTTTTTT. Full variable domain (missing parts from reference TRBV2 and TRBJ2-2): EPEVTQTPSHQVTQMGQEVILRCVPISNHLYFYWYRQILGQKVEFLVSFYNNEISEKSEIFDDQFSVERPDGSNFTLKIRSTKLEDSAMYFCASSQGATGELFFGEGSRLTVL.

The chain links TRBV6-6 to TRBJ1-2; 10 bases are shared with TRBD1. Unmatched junction bases numbered 8, after V lost 5 bases and J lost 8 bases. This CDR3 region has 14 residues. Germline values: CDR1 MNHNY, CDR2 SVGAGI (reference sequence). The DNA for the CDR3 is TGTGCCAGCAGTCTCGGACAGGGGGATTACGGCTACACCTTC. It yields the protein CASSLGQGDYGYTF.

The V and J genes are TRBV18 and TRBJ1-1; D is uncertain. Germline lookup yields CDR1 KGHSH and CDR2 LQKENI. CDR3 length: 13 residues. V gave up 3 bases and J gave up 0 bases, with 5 bases separating them. The CDR3 nucleotides are TGTGCCAGCTCACCTTCAATGAACACTGAAGCTTTCTTT. It yields the protein CASSPSMNTEAFF.

The gene calls are TRBV30 and TRBJ2-7; possible D gene TRBD1, 7 bases. With 0 bases removed from V and 1 base from J, the gap between germline ends came to 10 bases. The germline CDR1 and CDR2 sequences are GTSNPN and SVGIG (reference sequence). This CDR3 has 14 amino acids. The CDR3 loop reads CAWSVAGQSYEQYF. Written as DNA, the CDR3 is TGTGCCTGGAGTGTGGCGGGACAGTCCTACGAGCAGTACTTC.

The chain uses TRBV7-2 and TRBJ2-1; 12 bases fit TRBD1. The CDR3 spans 14 residues. Trimming cost V 5 bases and J 16 bases; bases outside gene matches: 12. CDR1 and CDR2 from the germline V gene are SGHTA and FQGNSA. The CDR3: CASSKGTGQGAFFF. CDR3 sequence (DNA): TGTGCCAGCAGCAAAGGGACGGGACAGGGGGCCTTCTTCTTC.

The rearrangement uses TRBV7-2 and TRBJ2-7; 8 nucleotides align to TRBD2. Trimming removed 0 bases from V and 3 bases from J; junction bases left unmatched: 7. Germline V CDR1 and CDR2: SGHTA, FQGNSA. The CDR3 length is 16 residues. The CDR3 is CASSLAGASGFYEQYF. The CDR3 DNA reads as TGTGCCAGCAGCTTAGCCGGGGCTAGCGGGTTCTACGAGCAGTACTTC.

The J gene is TRBJ2-1, the V gene TRBV6-4, with 9 bases fitting TRBD2. The V gene's germline CDR1 is MRHNA and CDR2 SNTAGT. Trimming at V came to 2 bases and at J to 2 bases, leaving 4 bases not matched to a gene. The CDR3 spans 16 residues. The DNA of the CDR3 is TGTGCCAGCAGTGACGAAGCTAGCGGGGCCTACAATGAGCAGTTCTTC. Its translation is CASSDEASGAYNEQFF.

The V and J genes are TRBV5-6 and TRBJ2-4, with D perhaps matching TRBD2 (5 bases). V dropped 2 bases and J dropped 9 bases, with 12 bases sitting between them. In germline, CDR1 is SGHDT, CDR2 YYEEEE. CDR3 length equals 13 residues. CDR3 sequence reads: CASSFGVEFIQYF. The DNA of the CDR3 is TGTGCCAGCAGCTTCGGGGTGGAGTTCATTCAGTACTTC. The whole variable domain, filled in from reference TRBV5-6 and TRBJ2-4, reads DAGVTQSPTHLIKTRGQQVTLRCSPKSGHDTVSWYQQALGQGPQFIFQYYEEEERQRGNFPDRFSGHQFPNYSSELNVNALLLGDSALYLCASSFGVEFIQYFGAGTRLSVL.